This record looks at one T cell receptor (beta chain) sequence and its context. Only in-frame clones appear in the TCRdb table, and some are missing; sequencing was by immunoSEQ multiplex PCR. Altogether around 41,000 clones are present, 70% to 90% being singletons, with the ten largest covering around 12%. The data derive from a study of OX40 agonist ivuxolimab in advanced cancers. Turning to the study itself: Prior checkpoint blockade (anti-PD-1, anti-PD-L1 or anti-CTLA-4) was permitted; 35% to 50% had it. Three patients, one with hepatocellular carcinoma and two with cutaneous melanoma, responded partially.

Per the germline V gene, CDR1 is WSHSY and CDR2 is SAAADI. The CDR3 extends over 15 amino acids. The ends were cut back, 0 bases at V and 1 base at J, with 9 bases in the middle. Autoimmune disease history or systemic immunosuppression barred patients. At cycle 4 day 1, cycle 7 day 1, and baseline, blood was sampled. The starting material was CD4+ or CD8+ T cells sorted from blood, obtained in a trial of the OX40 agonist ivuxolimab. The source is an adult with an advanced solid tumor such as melanoma, head and neck, liver or kidney cancer. V is TRBV10-2 and J is TRBJ2-5; TRBD1 is a possible D gene (5 bases). Written as DNA, the CDR3 is TGCGCCAGCAGTGAGTCGGGCAGGGCCCAAGAGACCCAGTACTTC. Encoded protein: CASSESGRAQETQYF.